These 19 T cell receptor beta chains were all obtained from the same sample, sequenced in a study of Ad26.COV2.S vaccination and SARS-CoV-2 variants. The assay was immunoSEQ multiplex PCR, and TCRdb's table has in-frame clones only and misses some. The top ten clones hold 6.4% of a sample with about 350,000 clones, about nine tenths of them seen once. This sample's treatment: around 19 received Ad26.COV2.S at low or high dose, single or two shots; roughly 5 received placebo; per-sample allocation not given. The study sampled participants on day 63 after the first vaccine or placebo injection. Here the sequenced sample was peripheral blood, taken in a trial of Ad26.COV2.S vaccine versus placebo. The receptors originated from a person between 18 and 65 years old who received the Ad26.COV2.S COVID-19 vaccine or a placebo.

Only a few counts were recorded for this clone. The chain combines TRBV9 with TRBJ2-7, with 7 bases matching TRBD1. This CDR3 has 14 residues. V trimming: 3 bases; J trimming: 0 bases; junction bases outside the gene matches: 3. CDR1 SGDLS and CDR2 YYNGEE come from the germline V gene. CDR3 in DNA: TGTGCCAGCAGCGGTACAGGGGTCTCCTACGAGCAGTACTTC. This sequence encodes CASSGTGVSYEQYF.

The chain couples TRBV27 to TRBJ1-1, with D tentatively TRBD1 (5 bases). V was clipped by 1 base and J by 2 bases, with 17 bases between them. The germline V gene has CDR1 MNHEY and CDR2 SMNVEV (reference sequence). CDR3 length: 17 residues. This chain's CDR3 is CASSLWWGVSDNTEAFF. The DNA for the CDR3 is TGTGCCAGCAGTTTATGGTGGGGGGTGTCTGATAACACTGAAGCTTTCTTT.

V is TRBV7-9 and J is TRBJ2-1; D uncertain. The germline V and J ends were trimmed by 5 bases and 0 bases, with 5 bases remaining between them. Germline values: CDR1 SEHNR, CDR2 FQNEAQ (reference sequence). The CDR3 is 13 amino acids. The CDR3 is CASSTNSYNEQFF. The CDR3 bases are TGTGCCAGCAGCACGAACTCCTACAATGAGCAGTTCTTC.

J is TRBJ2-5 and V is TRBV30; D possibly corresponds to TRBD1 (6 bases). Germline values: CDR1 GTSNPN, CDR2 SVGIG (reference sequence). Trimming took off 4 bases at V and 4 bases at J, with 19 bases between the two ends. The CDR3 covers 15 residues. The CDR3 region has the DNA TGTGCCTGGATCCCCCCCCAGGGGCGAAGAGAGACCCAGTACTTC. It encodes CAWIPPQGRRETQYF.

As for this clone: One end of the junction fails to match germline, which may point to a read error. This rearrangement joins TRBV24-1 to TRBJ2-7, with no clear D. The germline gives CDR1 KGHDR, CDR2 SFDVKD. This CDR3 contains 10 residues. CDR3 sequence: CATRDHEQYF. In DNA form, the CDR3 reads TGTGCCACCCGTGATCACGAGCAGTACTTC.

The CDR3: CASSDRRNEKLFF. The CDR3 region has the DNA TGTGCCAGCTCCGACAGGCGCAATGAAAAACTGTTTTTT. The J gene is TRBJ1-4, the V gene TRBV6-5, with D perhaps TRBD1 (6 bases). This CDR3 contains 13 residues. Trimming pared 8 bases from V and 5 bases from J, leaving 12 bases between. In germline, CDR1 is MNHEY, CDR2 SVGAGI.

In this sample, this clone turned up a few times. The gene calls are TRBV9 and TRBJ2-2; weak D call: TRBD1 (5 bases). The CDR3 runs to 13 residues. Germline V CDR1 and CDR2: SGDLS, YYNGEE. V was clipped by 5 bases and J by 6 bases, with 11 bases between them. The CDR3 DNA follows: TGTGCCAGCAGGATAGGGGTTGCCGGGGAGCTGTTTTTT. The encoded protein is CASRIGVAGELFF.

The chain recombines TRBV6-4 with TRBJ2-2; D is ambiguous. V was clipped by 6 bases and J by 5 bases, with 16 bases between them. CDR1 is MRHNA and CDR2 is SNTAGT in the germline V gene. The CDR3 length is 15 residues. This chain's CDR3 is CASRLGSEITGELFF. The CDR3 nucleotides are TGTGCCAGCAGACTGGGATCTGAGATAACCGGGGAGCTGTTTTTT.

The table lists this clone with a few counts. The chain combines TRBV2 with TRBJ2-7, with a weak D call TRBD1 (6 bases). The CDR3 has 14 residues. Per germline, CDR1 SNHLY and CDR2 FYNNEI. Trimming stripped 5 bases from V and 1 base from J, with 12 bases between. The CDR3 DNA reads as TGTGCCAGCAGTCGTAACAGGGAATCCTACGAGCAGTACTTC. It encodes CASSRNRESYEQYF. The entire variable domain, with the rest obtained from reference TRBV2 and TRBJ2-7, is as follows: EPEVTQTPSHQVTQMGQEVILRCVPISNHLYFYWYRQILGQKVEFLVSFYNNEISEKSEIFDDQFSVERPDGSNFTLKIRSTKLEDSAMYFCASSRNRESYEQYFGPGTRLTVT.

This sequence joins TRBV28 and TRBJ1-4; D is uncertain. This CDR3 is built from 12 residues. V was trimmed by 3 bases and J by 13 bases, leaving 12 bases between them. Looked up from germline, CDR1 is MDHEN and CDR2 is SYDVKM. The CDR3 nucleotides are TGTGCCAGCAGTTTCCCCGGAGAGCGACTGTTTTTT. It is translated as CASSFPGERLFF.

This rearrangement joins TRBV25-1 to TRBJ1-2, with D uncertain. The CDR3 has 14 residues. Germline V gene data show CDR1 as MGHDK and CDR2 as SYGVNS. The germline V and J ends were trimmed by 5 bases and 1 base, with 11 bases remaining between them. The CDR3 loop reads CASSPFPDNYGYTF. In DNA, the CDR3 is TGTGCCAGCAGTCCCTTTCCGGATAACTATGGCTACACCTTC.

The rearrangement joins TRBV11-3 to TRBJ2-2; D not certain. Trimming cost V 5 bases and J 2 bases, with 9 bases left between them. Germline V gives CDR1 SGHNT, CDR2 YENEEA. This CDR3 is 14 amino acids long. The CDR3 coding sequence is TGTGCCAGCAGCCTCCACAGCAACACCGGGGAGCTGTTTTTT. Amino acid sequence: CASSLHSNTGELFF.

The rearrangement links TRBV7-2 to TRBJ2-7; D remains unclear. The CDR3 is 16 amino acids. The ends were cut back, 2 bases at V and 0 bases at J, with 14 bases in the middle. The germline CDR1 and CDR2 sequences are SGHTA and FQGNSA. For the CDR3, the DNA is TGTGCCAGCAGCTTAAGGTCGCAACTGAGCTCCTACGAGCAGTACTTC. Translating gives CASSLRSQLSSYEQYF.

This chain connects TRBV7-9 to TRBJ2-5; 14 bases agree with TRBD2. The V gene end was trimmed by 5 bases and the J gene end by 1 base; junction bases not matched to a gene: 12. Germline CDR1 reads SEHNR; CDR2 reads FQNEAQ (reference sequence). This CDR3 comprises 19 residues. CDR3 DNA sequence: TGTGCCAGCAGCCGATACGGGACTAGCGGGAGACCCTTCCAAGAGACCCAGTACTTC. Protein sequence: CASSRYGTSGRPFQETQYF.

The chain carries TRBV27 and TRBJ2-3, with 13 bases lining up with TRBD2. V lost 4 bases and J lost 9; bases outside the gene matches: 16. This CDR3 region has 18 residues. Germline V gene sequence: CDR1 MNHEY, CDR2 SMNVEV (reference sequence). The CDR3, as DNA: TGTGCCAGCAGTTCCAACCTACTAGCGGGAGGGCAGAGATACACGCAGTATTTT. It encodes CASSSNLLAGGQRYTQYF.

J is TRBJ2-3 and V is TRBV4-3; TRBD2 is a possible D gene (6 bases). The CDR3 extends over 14 amino acids. From germline, CDR1 is LGHNA and CDR2 YSLEER. Trimming removed 4 bases at V and 2 bases at J, with 10 bases between. CDR3 coding DNA: TGCGCCAGCAGCCCAGGACTACACACAGATACGCAGTATTTT. This translates into CASSPGLHTDTQYF.

V gene TRBV7-3 combines with J gene TRBJ2-4; D may correspond to TRBD1 or TRBD2 (6 bases each). The CDR3 totals 14 residues. Germline V lookup: CDR1 SGHTA, CDR2 FQGTGA. The V end was cut by 5 bases, the J end by 7 bases, with 15 bases between. The CDR3 nucleotides are TGTGCCAGCAGCCAAGGGGGGTTGTCGAACATTCAGTACTTC. Translated, it gives CASSQGGLSNIQYF.

V and J are TRBV15 and TRBJ1-2; D is undetermined. Germline lookup yields CDR1 LNHNV and CDR2 YYDKDF (reference sequence). The CDR3 sequence is 14 residues long. Trimming took 0 bases from V and 3 from J, leaving 8 bases between them. In nucleotides, the CDR3 is TGTGCCACCAGCAGAGATAAGGGATACTATGGCTACACCTTC. Translation: CATSRDKGYYGYTF.

The V and J genes are TRBV2 and TRBJ2-3; D gene uncertain. Germline CDR1 SNHLY, CDR2 FYNNEI. This CDR3 comprises 13 residues. V was cut by 6 bases and J by 4 bases, with 11 bases left in between. Here the CDR3 DNA reads TGTGCCAGCAGCGTACGGAGAGCAGATACGCAGTATTTT. This encodes CASSVRRADTQYF.